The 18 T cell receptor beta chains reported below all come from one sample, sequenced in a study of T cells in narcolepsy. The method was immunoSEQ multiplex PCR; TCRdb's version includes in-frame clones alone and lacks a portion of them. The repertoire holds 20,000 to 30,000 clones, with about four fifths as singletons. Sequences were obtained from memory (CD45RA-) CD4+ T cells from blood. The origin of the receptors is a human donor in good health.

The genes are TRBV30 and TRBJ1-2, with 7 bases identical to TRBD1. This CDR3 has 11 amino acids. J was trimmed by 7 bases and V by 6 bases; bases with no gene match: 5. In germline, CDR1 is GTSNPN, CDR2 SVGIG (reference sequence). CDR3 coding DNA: TGTGCCTGCGGGACAGCCCTTGGCTACACCTTC. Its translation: CACGTALGYTF.

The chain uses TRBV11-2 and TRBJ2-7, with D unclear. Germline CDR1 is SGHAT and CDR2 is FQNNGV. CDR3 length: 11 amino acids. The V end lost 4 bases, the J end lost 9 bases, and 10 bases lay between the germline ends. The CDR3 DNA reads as TGTGCCAGCAGCTCATCTCAGATGCAGTACTTC. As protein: CASSSSQMQYF.

In nucleotides, the CDR3 is TGTGCCAGCAGCTTGCGGACTCGAGAGACCCAGTACTTC. Protein sequence: CASSLRTRETQYF. This sequence joins TRBV5-6 and TRBJ2-5; D may be TRBD2 (5 bases). Germline V gives CDR1 SGHDT, CDR2 YYEEEE. Trimming took 1 base from V and 4 from J, leaving 8 bases between them. The CDR3 length is 13 residues.

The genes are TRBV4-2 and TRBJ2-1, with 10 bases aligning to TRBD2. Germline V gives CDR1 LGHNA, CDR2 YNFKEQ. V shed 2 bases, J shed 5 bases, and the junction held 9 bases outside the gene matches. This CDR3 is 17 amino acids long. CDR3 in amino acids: CASSQRRSGGLDNEQFF. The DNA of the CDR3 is TGTGCCAGCAGCCAACGACGTAGCGGGGGGCTCGACAATGAGCAGTTCTTC.

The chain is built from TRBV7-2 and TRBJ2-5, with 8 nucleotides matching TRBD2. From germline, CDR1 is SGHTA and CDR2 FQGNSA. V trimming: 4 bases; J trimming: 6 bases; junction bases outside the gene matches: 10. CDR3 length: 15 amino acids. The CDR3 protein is CASSSRGQRGQTQYF. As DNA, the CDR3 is TGTGCCAGCAGCTCTCGGGGCCAGCGGGGGCAGACCCAGTACTTC. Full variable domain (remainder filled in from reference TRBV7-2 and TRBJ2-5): GAGVSQSPSNKVTEKGKDVELRCDPISGHTALYWYRQSLGQGLEFLIYFQGNSAPDKSGLPSDRFSAERTGGSVSTLTIQRTQQEDSAVYLCASSSRGQRGQTQYFGPGTRLLVL.

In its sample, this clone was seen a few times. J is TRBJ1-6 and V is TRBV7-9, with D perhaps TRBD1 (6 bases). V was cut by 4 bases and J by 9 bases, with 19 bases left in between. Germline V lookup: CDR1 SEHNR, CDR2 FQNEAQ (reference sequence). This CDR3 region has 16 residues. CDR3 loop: CASSSRTSRGGSPLHF. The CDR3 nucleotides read TGTGCCAGCAGCTCGAGGACATCACGAGGGGGTTCACCCCTCCACTTT.

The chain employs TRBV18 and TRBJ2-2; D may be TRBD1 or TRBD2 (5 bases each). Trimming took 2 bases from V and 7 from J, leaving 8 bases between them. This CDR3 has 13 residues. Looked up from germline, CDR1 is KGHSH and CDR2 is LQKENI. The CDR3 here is CASSPWDGGELFF. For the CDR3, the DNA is TGTGCCAGCTCACCATGGGACGGCGGGGAGCTGTTTTTT.

The CDR3 loop is CASQIMGVAREQYF. Here the CDR3 DNA reads TGTGCCAGCCAAATTATGGGGGTCGCGCGCGAGCAGTACTTC. This chain uses TRBV28 with TRBJ2-5; the D call may be TRBD1 or TRBD2 (5 bases each). The J call may be incorrect, as the DNA end agrees better with TRBJ2-7. The CDR3 totals 14 residues. Germline CDR1 MDHEN, CDR2 SYDVKM.

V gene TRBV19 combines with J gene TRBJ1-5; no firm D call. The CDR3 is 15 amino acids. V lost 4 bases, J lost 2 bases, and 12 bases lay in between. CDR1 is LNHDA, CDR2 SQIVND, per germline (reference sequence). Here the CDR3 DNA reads TGTGCCAGTAGTACCCTCGCCACGGGCAATCAGCCCCAGCATTTT. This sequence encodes CASSTLATGNQPQHF.

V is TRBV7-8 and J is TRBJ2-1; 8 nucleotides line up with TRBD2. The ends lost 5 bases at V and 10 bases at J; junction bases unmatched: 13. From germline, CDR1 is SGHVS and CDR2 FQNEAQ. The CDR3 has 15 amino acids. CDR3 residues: CASSPAGGAGGEQFF. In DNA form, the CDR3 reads TGTGCCAGCAGCCCCGCCGGGGGGGCGGGAGGAGAGCAGTTCTTC.

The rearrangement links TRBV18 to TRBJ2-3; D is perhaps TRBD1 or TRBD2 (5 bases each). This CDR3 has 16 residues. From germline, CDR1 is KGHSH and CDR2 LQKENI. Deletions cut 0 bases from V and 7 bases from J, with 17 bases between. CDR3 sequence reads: CASSPPGTPVSNTQYF. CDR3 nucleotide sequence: TGTGCCAGCTCACCACCCGGGACCCCCGTGTCAAATACGCAGTATTTT.

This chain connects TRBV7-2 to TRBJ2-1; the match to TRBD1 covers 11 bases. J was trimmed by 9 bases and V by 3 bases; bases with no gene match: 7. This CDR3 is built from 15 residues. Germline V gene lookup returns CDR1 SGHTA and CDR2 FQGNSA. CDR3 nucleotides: TGTGCCAGCAGCTTCCTCGGACAGGGGGCGAGTGAGCAGTTCTTC. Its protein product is CASSFLGQGASEQFF.

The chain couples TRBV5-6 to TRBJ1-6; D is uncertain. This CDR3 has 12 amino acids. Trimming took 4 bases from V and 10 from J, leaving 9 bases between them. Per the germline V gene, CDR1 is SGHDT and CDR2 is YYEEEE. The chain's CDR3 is CASSPLSSPLHF. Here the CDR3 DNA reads TGTGCCAGCAGCCCGCTTTCGTCACCCCTCCACTTT.

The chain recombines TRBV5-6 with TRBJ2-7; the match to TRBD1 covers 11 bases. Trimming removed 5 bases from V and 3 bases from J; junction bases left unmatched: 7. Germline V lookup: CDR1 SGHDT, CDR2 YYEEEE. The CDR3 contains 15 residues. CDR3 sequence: CASSLAGTGGYEQYF. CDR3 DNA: TGTGCCAGCAGTTTAGCCGGGACAGGGGGCTACGAGCAGTACTTC.

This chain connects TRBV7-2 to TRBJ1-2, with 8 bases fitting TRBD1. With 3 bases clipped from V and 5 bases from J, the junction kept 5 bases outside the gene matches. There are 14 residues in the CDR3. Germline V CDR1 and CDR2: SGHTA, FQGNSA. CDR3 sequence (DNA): TGTGCCAGCAGCTTCGGACAGGGCATTTATGGCTACACCTTC. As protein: CASSFGQGIYGYTF.

CDR3 in amino acids: CASSRPGGSGTEAFF. The CDR3 DNA follows: TGTGCCAGCAGTCGCCCAGGGGGGTCTGGCACTGAAGCTTTCTTT. The V and J genes are TRBV27 and TRBJ1-1; 7 bases match TRBD1. The CDR3 contains 15 residues. Germline V gene sequence: CDR1 MNHEY, CDR2 SMNVEV (reference sequence). V lost 5 bases and J lost 4; bases outside the gene matches: 10.

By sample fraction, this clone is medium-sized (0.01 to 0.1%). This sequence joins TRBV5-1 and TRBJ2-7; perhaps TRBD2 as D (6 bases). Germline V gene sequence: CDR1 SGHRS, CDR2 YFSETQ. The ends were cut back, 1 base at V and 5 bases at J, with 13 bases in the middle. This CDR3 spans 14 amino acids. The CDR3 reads CASSLTGAGNEQYF. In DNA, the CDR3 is TGCGCCAGCAGCTTGACGGGAGCAGGCAACGAGCAGTACTTC.

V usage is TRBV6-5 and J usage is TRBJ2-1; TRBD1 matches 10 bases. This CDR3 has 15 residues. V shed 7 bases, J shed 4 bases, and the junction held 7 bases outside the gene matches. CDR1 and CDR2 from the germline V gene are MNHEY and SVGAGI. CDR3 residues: CASTPRGQGYNEQFF. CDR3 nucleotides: TGTGCCAGCACCCCTCGGGGACAGGGGTACAATGAGCAGTTCTTC.